This T cell receptor beta chain was documented in a study of Ad26.COV2.S vaccination and SARS-CoV-2 variants. Libraries were prepared by immunoSEQ multiplex PCR; TCRdb keeps only in-frame clonotypes and omits some of them. This sample carries roughly 700,000 clones, around 90% of them seen once, and the ten largest clones take roughly 1.5%. Germline V gives CDR1 PRHDT, CDR2 FYEKMQ (reference sequence). V was shortened by 1 base and J by 2 bases, with 9 bases between the two germline ends. There are 14 residues in the CDR3. Documented treatment: around 19 received Ad26.COV2.S at low or high dose, single or two shots; several received placebo; per-sample allocation not given. Samples were taken on day 63 after the first vaccine or placebo injection.

The specimen comprised peripheral blood, sampled in a trial of Ad26.COV2.S vaccine versus placebo. This receptor was identified in a person between 18 and 59 years old who received the Ad26.COV2.S COVID-19 vaccine or a placebo. This chain links TRBV13 with TRBJ2-7; maybe TRBD2 (5 bases). CDR3 residues: CASSLEQTTYEQYF. The CDR3 coding sequence is TGTGCCAGCAGCTTAGAACAGACTACCTACGAGCAGTACTTC.